Presented here are 19 T cell receptor beta chains from one specimen sequenced in a study of Ad26.COV2.S vaccination and SARS-CoV-2 variants. Data came from immunoSEQ multiplex PCR; TCRdb stores just in-frame clones and leaves some out. The profile covers just over 350,000 clones, with approximately 85% appearing a single time and 3.3% taken by the ten largest. The treatment: some 19 received Ad26.COV2.S at low or high dose, single or two shots; 5 received placebo; per-sample allocation not given. Sampling was done on day 63 after the first vaccine or placebo injection. This specimen consisted of peripheral blood, obtained in a trial of Ad26.COV2.S vaccine versus placebo. These receptors were taken from a person between 18 and 59 years old who received the Ad26.COV2.S COVID-19 vaccine or a placebo.

The V gene is TRBV12-3 or TRBV12-4, the J gene TRBJ2-7; D unresolved. Trimming removed 2 bases at V and 5 bases at J, with 10 bases between. The CDR3 runs to 13 residues. The CDR3 is CASSLWTYHEQYF. The CDR3 DNA reads TGTGCCAGCAGTTTATGGACCTACCACGAGCAGTACTTC.

The chain links TRBV24-1 to TRBJ2-7; D is possibly TRBD1 (6 bases). The V gene's germline CDR1 is KGHDR and CDR2 SFDVKD. Trimming took 2 bases from V and 4 from J, leaving 11 bases between them. The length of the CDR3 is 14 residues. The CDR3 DNA reads as TGTGCCACCAGTGATTCCGGGACATCATACGAGCAGTACTTC. Translating gives CATSDSGTSYEQYF.

The chain carries TRBV13 and TRBJ2-7; maybe TRBD1 (6 bases). CDR1 and CDR2 from the germline V gene are PRHDT and FYEKMQ (reference sequence). This CDR3 contains 15 residues. Trimming removed 1 base from V and 3 bases from J, with 13 bases in between. Here the CDR3 DNA reads TGTGCCAGCAGCTTAGAGGGGACACTTTACTACGAGCAGTACTTC. Translated, it gives CASSLEGTLYYEQYF.

The chain carries TRBV9 and TRBJ2-3; TRBD2 matches 8 bases. With 3 bases clipped from V and 7 bases from J, the junction kept 10 bases outside the gene matches. This CDR3 has 15 amino acids. Germline V gene data show CDR1 as SGDLS and CDR2 as YYNGEE. CDR3 DNA: TGTGCCAGCAGCGCCCCCAGGGCGGGGGGATATACGCAGTATTTT. Translated, it gives CASSAPRAGGYTQYF.

This clone has just a few counts. The rearrangement joins TRBV12-1 to TRBJ1-1. TRBV12-1 is an annotated pseudogene. This CDR3 has 18 amino acids. CDR3 protein: CASSFFFRSIYKNTEAFF. The CDR3 DNA sequence: TGTGCCAGCAGCTTTTTCTTCCGATCGATCTACAAGAACACTGAAGCTTTCTTT.

The chain recombines TRBV29-1 with TRBJ2-1, with 9 bases matching TRBD2. The CDR3 sequence is 14 residues long. Germline-derived CDR1 and CDR2 are SQVTM and ANQGSEA. The J segment lost 4 bases and the V segment lost 7 bases, leaving 8 bases of the junction unmatched. CDR3 DNA sequence: TGCAGCGGCTCTAGGGCGGGGGGGTACAATGAGCAGTTCTTC. Protein sequence: CSGSRAGGYNEQFF.

The table lists this clone with a count of one. The chain carries TRBV2 and TRBJ2-3; 8 bases align to TRBD2. The germline gives CDR1 SNHLY, CDR2 FYNNEI. J lost 3 bases, V lost 3 bases, and 8 bases had no gene match. The CDR3 sequence is 16 residues long. The CDR3 bases are TGTGCCAGCAGTGAGTCAAGCGGGAGACGTACAGATACGCAGTATTTT. It encodes CASSESSGRRTDTQYF.

The chain links TRBV9 to TRBJ2-1, with 8 positions matching TRBD2. The junction had 10 bases not matched to a gene; V was cut back by 6 bases and J by 5 bases. From germline, CDR1 is SGDLS and CDR2 YYNGEE. The CDR3 totals 15 residues. CDR3 DNA: TGTGCCAGCACCACCTTGGGACTAGGAAACAATGAGCAGTTCTTC. Translated, it gives CASTTLGLGNNEQFF.

The gene calls are TRBV6-5 and TRBJ1-1; D unresolved. The germline gives CDR1 MNHEY, CDR2 SVGAGI. CDR3 length: 12 amino acids. The germline V and J ends were trimmed by 10 bases and 4 bases, with 13 bases remaining between them. CDR3 nucleotides: TGTGCCACTTATCCGTCGGTCACTGAAGCTTTCTTT. Translated: CATYPSVTEAFF.

The chain is built from TRBV28 and TRBJ1-1, with 10 bases lining up with TRBD1. CDR3 length: 16 residues. From germline, CDR1 is MDHEN and CDR2 SYDVKM. J gave up 5 bases and V 6 bases, and 12 bases lay outside the gene matches. CDR3 sequence (DNA): TGTGCCAGCAGGTCACTTTGGGGACAGGGGTGGACTGAAGCTTTCTTT. Protein sequence: CASRSLWGQGWTEAFF.

The V and J genes are TRBV10-3 and TRBJ2-7, with D tentatively TRBD2 (5 bases). Per the germline V gene, CDR1 is ENHRY and CDR2 is SYGVKD. This CDR3 spans 15 amino acids. V was shortened by 2 bases and J by 1 base, with 12 bases between the two germline ends. In nucleotides, the CDR3 is TGTGCCATCAGTGAGGGCCCGGGGTCGTCCTACGAGCAGTACTTC. It yields the protein CAISEGPGSSYEQYF.

V usage is TRBV27 and J usage is TRBJ2-7; D remains unclear. V lost 5 bases, J lost 4 bases, and 15 bases lay in between. Germline CDR1 reads MNHEY; CDR2 reads SMNVEV (reference sequence). This CDR3 is built from 14 residues. The CDR3 DNA sequence: TGTGCCAGCAGTCAGGCCCCGTTAGTGTACGAGCAGTACTTC. This sequence encodes CASSQAPLVYEQYF.

CDR3 DNA sequence: TGTGCCAGCAGCCCAGGGAGCGGGGGACACAGAATTCGCCGCTACGAGCAGTACTTC. Translated, it gives CASSPGSGGHRIRRYEQYF. The V and J genes are TRBV7-9 and TRBJ2-7; 8 positions match TRBD2. Trimming took 5 bases from V and 3 from J; bases not matched to a gene: 21. Germline CDR1 and CDR2: SEHNR and FQNEAQ (reference sequence). This CDR3 has 19 amino acids. The complete variable domain, with remaining parts taken from reference TRBV7-9 and TRBJ2-7, reads DTGVSQNPRHKITKRGQNVTFRCDPISEHNRLYWYRQTLGQGPEFLTYFQNEAQLEKSRLLSDRFSAERPKGSFSTLEIQRTEQGDSAMYLCASSPGSGGHRIRRYEQYFGPGTRLTVT.

This sequence joins TRBV30 and TRBJ2-7; D may be TRBD1 or TRBD2 (5 bases each). Germline CDR1 reads GTSNPN; CDR2 reads SVGIG (reference sequence). There are 14 residues in the CDR3. V was pared by 0 bases and J by 0 bases, with 9 bases between. The CDR3 loop reads CAWSVPGSSYEQYF. CDR3 DNA: TGTGCCTGGAGTGTCCCAGGGAGCTCCTACGAGCAGTACTTC.

The chain employs TRBV5-1 and TRBJ2-7, with D uncertain. V was shortened by 5 bases and J by 5 bases, with 20 bases between the two germline ends. Germline V gene sequence: CDR1 SGHRS, CDR2 YFSETQ. The CDR3 loop spans 15 amino acids. This CDR3 reads CASRRSTPDIDEQYF. CDR3 DNA sequence: TGCGCCAGCAGAAGGTCGACACCCGATATTGACGAGCAGTACTTC.

The chain joins TRBV24-1 to TRBJ2-3; D is ambiguous. CDR1 and CDR2 from the germline V gene are KGHDR and SFDVKD. There are 11 residues in the CDR3. V shed 9 bases and J shed 6 bases, with 9 bases lying between them. The CDR3 DNA is TGTGCCACCCCCCTCGGGGATACGCAGTATTTT. This encodes CATPLGDTQYF.

This clone appeared a few times. The rearrangement uses TRBV5-6 and TRBJ1-5, with 7 bases fitting TRBD1. Trimming at V came to 0 bases and at J to 4 bases, leaving 13 bases not matched to a gene. CDR3 size: 18 residues. In germline, CDR1 is SGHDT, CDR2 YYEEEE. The CDR3 region has the DNA TGTGCCAGCAGCTTGGCCGTAGGGGGCCGGGTTCTAAATCAGCCCCAGCATTTT. Protein sequence: CASSLAVGGRVLNQPQHF.

The chain is built from TRBV5-1 and TRBJ2-1; 7 bases are a match to TRBD2. The ends lost 0 bases at V and 8 bases at J; junction bases unmatched: 11. This CDR3 is built from 16 residues. CDR1 SGHRS and CDR2 YFSETQ come from the germline V gene. DNA of the CDR3: TGCGCCAGCAGCTTGGGGGAGGGCGGGCTGAAGGATGAGCAGTTCTTC. Protein sequence: CASSLGEGGLKDEQFF.

CDR3 protein: CASSFVQVPYEQYF. The CDR3 region has the DNA TGTGCCAGCAGCTTCGTACAGGTCCCCTACGAGCAGTACTTC. The chain carries TRBV5-6 and TRBJ2-7; tentatively, D is TRBD1 (5 bases). Trimming left V 2 bases short and J 2 bases short, with 11 bases between. Germline lookup yields CDR1 SGHDT and CDR2 YYEEEE. The length of the CDR3 is 14 residues.